This T cell receptor (beta chain) was recovered during a study of shared clonotypes between healthy human individuals. Sequencing was performed with immunoSEQ multiplex PCR; in TCRdb, only in-frame clones are kept and a portion is missing. The sample has around 1.5 million clones, approximately 98% seen once. Germline-derived CDR1 and CDR2 are WNHNN and SYGVQD (reference sequence). The CDR3 loop spans 11 amino acids. The V and J ends lost 6 bases and 10 bases respectively, with 10 bases between them. This receptor was taken from a man aged 25 to 40 in good health. The chain carries TRBV10-1 and TRBJ2-1; possible D gene TRBD1, 6 bases. Sequencing was carried out using naive CD4+ T cells sorted from blood. The subset was: CD45RA+ positively selected. CDR3 DNA sequence: TGCGCCAGCAGCGACGGGACAGAGCAGTTCTTC. This sequence encodes CASSDGTEQFF.